The 13 T cell receptor beta chains below were found in one sample sequenced in a study of technical replicates of blood from a few donors. The assay was immunoSEQ multiplex PCR, and TCRdb's table has in-frame clones only and misses some. The sample yields around 85,000 clones, approximately 94% seen once. Sequenced input: T cells isolated from PBMCs. These receptors all come from a human donor in good health.

The chain has TRBV11-2 and TRBJ1-2; D gene ambiguous. With 0 bases removed from V and 1 base from J, the gap between germline ends came to 12 bases. This CDR3 spans 16 amino acids. The germline gives CDR1 SGHAT, CDR2 FQNNGV. The DNA for the CDR3 is TGTGCCAGCAGCTTAGATCTGGCAGGATTTAACTATGGCTACACCTTC. As protein: CASSLDLAGFNYGYTF.

The chain joins TRBV30 to TRBJ1-1; D is unclear. The CDR3 contains 12 residues. V lost 0 bases to trimming and J lost 0 bases, with 2 bases between them. CDR1 and CDR2 (germline): GTSNPN, SVGIG (reference sequence). The CDR3 protein is CAWSVMNTEAFF. The CDR3 nucleotides read TGTGCCTGGAGTGTTATGAACACTGAAGCTTTCTTT. The full variable domain, its missing parts supplied by reference TRBV30 and TRBJ1-1, is SQTIHQWPATLVQPVGSPLSLECTVEGTSNPNLYWYRQAAGRGLQLLFYSVGIGQISSEVPQNLSASRPQDRQFILSSKKLLLSDSGFYLCAWSVMNTEAFFGQGTRLTVV.

V is TRBV27 and J is TRBJ2-7, with 7 bases that match TRBD2. From germline, CDR1 is MNHEY and CDR2 SMNVEV (reference sequence). The CDR3 has 14 residues. V lost 5 bases to trimming and J lost 1 base; unmatched junction nucleotides: 5. DNA for the CDR3: TGTGCCAGCAGTGTCGGGACTACATCCTACGAGCAGTACTTC. This codes for CASSVGTTSYEQYF.

In nucleotides, the CDR3 is TGTGCCAGCAGCCAAGTGAGCGGGATTCACTACGAGCAGTACTTC. Its protein product is CASSQVSGIHYEQYF. The rearrangement joins TRBV4-2 to TRBJ2-7; 7 bases match TRBD2. Germline V gives CDR1 LGHNA, CDR2 YNFKEQ. This CDR3 has 15 residues. V shed 1 base and J 3 bases; nucleotides not matched to a gene: 6.

This chain links TRBV7-9 with TRBJ1-1; TRBD1 aligns across 7 bases. V gave up 1 base and J gave up 2 bases; unmatched junction bases: 4. This CDR3 comprises 15 residues. The germline gives CDR1 SEHNR, CDR2 FQNEAQ (reference sequence). The CDR3, as DNA: TGTGCCAGCAGCTTAGGTGGACAGGCCAACACTGAAGCTTTCTTT. Protein product: CASSLGGQANTEAFF.

V and J are TRBV5-4 and TRBJ2-7; TRBD1 agrees at 10 bases. Germline lookup yields CDR1 SGHNT and CDR2 YYREEE (reference sequence). The J segment lost 6 bases and the V segment lost 4 bases, leaving 10 bases of the junction unmatched. The CDR3 runs to 15 residues. The CDR3 DNA reads as TGTGCCAGCAGCCCGGGGGGACAGGGGATAGGCGAGCAGTACTTC. It is translated as CASSPGGQGIGEQYF.

Note on this clone: At one end the junction does not follow the germline gene, possibly because of a read error. The J gene is TRBJ2-3, the V gene TRBV5-1; 7 nucleotides agree with TRBD2. Germline-derived CDR1 and CDR2 are SGHRS and YFSETQ. CDR3 length equals 14 residues. DNA for the CDR3: TGCGCCAGCAGCTTTGAGACTAGCATAGATACGCAGTATTTT. Translated: CASSFETSIDTQYF. The full variable domain, in which reference TRBV5-1 and TRBJ2-3 provide the parts outside the CDR3, is KAGVTQTPRYLIKTRGQQVTLSCSPISGHRSVSWYQQTPGQGLQFLFEYFSETQRNKGNFPGRFSGRQFSNSRSEMNVSTLELGDSALYLCASSFETSIDTQYFGPGTRLTVL.

The J gene is TRBJ1-4, the V gene TRBV5-1; D is perhaps TRBD1 (5 bases). CDR1 SGHRS and CDR2 YFSETQ come from the germline V gene. V lost 4 bases to trimming and J lost 0 bases, with 13 bases between them. The CDR3 totals 16 residues. This CDR3 reads CASSPRQIATNEKLFF. CDR3 DNA: TGCGCCAGCAGCCCCCGACAGATTGCAACTAATGAAAAACTGTTTTTT.

CDR3 in DNA: TGTGCCAGCAGACAGGGGCTTCATTATGGCTACACCTTC. Protein: CASRQGLHYGYTF. This chain connects TRBV13 to TRBJ1-2, with 7 positions matching TRBD1. This CDR3 has 13 amino acids. Germline V gene data show CDR1 as PRHDT and CDR2 as FYEKMQ (reference sequence). V was pared by 6 bases and J by 5 bases, with 6 bases of the junction left unmatched. The whole variable domain, filled in from reference TRBV13 and TRBJ1-2, reads AAGVIQSPRHLIKEKRETATLKCYPIPRHDTVYWYQQGPGQDPQFLISFYEKMQSDKGSIPDRFSAQQFSDYHSELNMSSLELGDSALYFCASRQGLHYGYTFGSGTRLTVV.

This chain links TRBV5-1 with TRBJ2-7; 9 bases are shared with TRBD1. The CDR3 runs 15 residues. V was pared by 4 bases and J by 2 bases, with 7 bases of the junction left unmatched. From germline, CDR1 is SGHRS and CDR2 YFSETQ. The CDR3 DNA is TGCGCCAGCAGCCACCGGACAGGGGACCCCTACGAGCAGTACTTC. It yields the protein CASSHRTGDPYEQYF.

This chain joins TRBV4-1 and TRBJ2-3, with 9 bases aligning to TRBD2. CDR1 is MGHRA and CDR2 is YSYEKL in the germline V gene. There are 20 residues in the CDR3. The V gene end was trimmed by 0 bases and the J gene end by 2 bases; junction bases not matched to a gene: 15. The CDR3 sequence is CASSQEEKREDKGSTDTQYF. The CDR3 DNA sequence: TGCGCCAGCAGCCAAGAGGAGAAGCGGGAGGATAAGGGATCCACAGATACGCAGTATTTT.

The CDR3 protein is CASSQDWAREQYF. CDR3 bases: TGCGCCAGCAGCCAAGATTGGGCTCGGGAGCAGTACTTC. The V gene is TRBV4-1, the J gene TRBJ2-7; D ambiguous. Germline lookup yields CDR1 MGHRA and CDR2 YSYEKL. The CDR3 runs to 13 residues. V dropped 0 bases and J dropped 7 bases, with 10 bases sitting between them.

The gene calls are TRBV25-1 and TRBJ2-1; possible D gene TRBD2, 6 bases. The germline V and J ends were trimmed by 5 bases and 14 bases, with 16 bases remaining between them. This CDR3 region has 12 residues. Germline assignment: CDR1 MGHDK and CDR2 SYGVNS. The CDR3 spells CASSQRAGRKFF. The CDR3 DNA reads as TGTGCCAGCAGTCAAAGGGCAGGGAGGAAGTTCTTC.